The clone carrying this T cell receptor beta chain appeared many times. The data derive from a study of neurological immune-mediated disorders. TCRdb passed the 5' RACE reads through MiXCR, listing each CDR3 protein once. The sample has 60,000 or so distinct CDR3 sequences, more than 9.5% seen once; the top ten hold 1.5% to 2%. The CDR3 loop spans 13 amino acids. Germline V gives CDR1 MNHEY, CDR2 SVGEGT. V was trimmed by 0 bases and J by 16 bases, leaving 16 bases between them. The V call is TRBV6-2 or TRBV6-3, the J call TRBJ1-5; no definite D call. Input material: PBMCs. This sequence originates from a man in his sixties in good health. CDR3 protein: CASSYSRSKTLHF. DNA of the CDR3: TGTGCCAGCAGTTACTCCCGGAGTAAAACCCTCCATTTT.